The entry below describes one T cell receptor beta chain. The antigen this receptor binds is unknown. Base qualities are not recorded, but no much larger clone differs from it by a single base. The library was produced with RT-PCR. Sequencing relied on an Illumina HiSeq 2500. The public reads were quality trimmed at Q25 with fastp and then assembled into clones with MiXCR by TCRdb, keeping productive beta chains. Every CDR3 protein is listed once, alongside the most common genes and DNA of its rows. The table for this sample lists around 200,000 distinct CDR3 sequences; 9.2% of them were counted only once. The top ten clones comprise approximately 10% of the sample. These data are taken from a study of response to subunit inactivated influenza vaccine (dated by TCRdb to the late 2010s). Regarding the complete study: To follow how T cells responded to a trivalent subunit inactivated influenza vaccine, the researchers relied on deep quantitative profiling of the T cell receptor repertoire. The research as a whole found: The authors proposed that each seasonal influenza vaccination may bring in only a limited number of new T cells.

Ends trimmed: V by 5 bases, J by 2 bases; bases unmatched to a gene: 11. The CDR3 runs 16 residues from the cysteine to the phenylalanine. The DNA shown is the 48-base CDR3, in frame from base 1. CDR1 and CDR2 (SGHDT, YYEEEE) derive from the germline V gene. The chain joins TRBV5-6 to TRBJ2-3; TRBD2 aligns with 7 central bases. The TCR comes from a man aged 50 or older who received an inactivated influenza vaccine. Donor details come from another sample of the same person, matched by shared clones. The sequencing used non-naive T cells sorted from PBMCs, collected on the day of vaccination. The cell subset or site label, read with the paper, signifies: memory T cell fraction. Read as DNA, the sequence is TGTGCCAGCAGGGGTGCGAAGCGGGGCCCCACAGATACGCAGTATTTT. Translated, it reads CASRGAKRGPTDTQYF.